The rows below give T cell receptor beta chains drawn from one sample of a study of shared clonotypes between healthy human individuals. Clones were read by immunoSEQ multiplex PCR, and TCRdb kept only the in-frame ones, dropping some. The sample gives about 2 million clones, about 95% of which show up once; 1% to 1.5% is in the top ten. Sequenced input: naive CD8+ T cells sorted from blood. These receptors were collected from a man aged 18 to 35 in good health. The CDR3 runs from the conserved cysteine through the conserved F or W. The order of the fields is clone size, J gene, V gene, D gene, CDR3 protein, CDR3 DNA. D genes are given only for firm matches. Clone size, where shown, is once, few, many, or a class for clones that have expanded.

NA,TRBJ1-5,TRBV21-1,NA,CASSRGGLGNQPQHF,TGTGCCAGTTCCCGGGGGGGTTTGGGCAATCAGCCCCAGCATTTT
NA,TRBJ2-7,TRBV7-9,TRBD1,CASRYQGDSYEQYF,TGTGCCAGCAGGTATCAGGGGGACTCCTACGAGCAGTACTTC
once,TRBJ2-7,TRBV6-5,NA,CASSYSGVYEQYF,TGTGCCAGCAGTTACTCTGGGGTCTACGAGCAGTACTTC
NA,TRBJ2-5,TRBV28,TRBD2,CASKGLELGLAGAETQYF,TGTGCCAGTAAAGGCCTGGAACTGGGACTAGCGGGGGCCGAGACCCAGTACTTC
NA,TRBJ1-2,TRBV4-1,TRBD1,CASSQERQLGRGNYGYTF,TGCGCCAGCAGCCAAGAACGTCAGCTGGGCAGGGGGAACTATGGCTACACCTTC
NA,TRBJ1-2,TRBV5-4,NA,CASSWGGSNYGYTF,TGTGCCAGCAGCTGGGGTGGATCTAACTATGGCTACACCTTC
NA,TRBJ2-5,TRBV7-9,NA,CASSTPDDSQETQYF,TGTGCCAGCAGCACCCCGGATGACAGCCAAGAGACCCAGTACTTC
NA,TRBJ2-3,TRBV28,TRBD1,CASSLSTGMGTDTQYF,TGTGCCAGCAGTTTATCGACAGGGATGGGCACAGATACGCAGTATTTT
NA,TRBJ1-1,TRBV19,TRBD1,CASMDEGQGNTEAFF,TGTGCCAGTATGGACGAGGGACAGGGGAACACTGAAGCTTTCTTT
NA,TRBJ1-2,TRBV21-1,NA,CASSTLYPGGIYGYTF,TGTGCCAGCAGCACGTTATACCCCGGTGGTATCTATGGCTACACCTTC
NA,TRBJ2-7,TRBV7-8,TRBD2,CASSLAVAGGDEQYF,TGTGCCAGCAGCTTAGCCGTAGCGGGGGGCGACGAGCAGTACTTC
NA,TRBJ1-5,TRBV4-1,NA,CASSLYRGDNQPQHF,TGCGCCAGCAGCCTATACCGGGGCGACAATCAGCCCCAGCATTTT
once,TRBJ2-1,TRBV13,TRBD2,CASSPGGLADNEQFF,TGTGCCAGCAGCCCCGGTGGCCTAGCGGACAATGAGCAGTTCTTC
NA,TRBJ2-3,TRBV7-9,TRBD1,CASSPGQGVDTQYF,TGTGCCAGCAGCCCCGGACAGGGGGTAGATACGCAGTATTTT
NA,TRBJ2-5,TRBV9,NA,CASSSNGQLQETQYF,TGTGCCAGCAGCTCCAACGGCCAGTTGCAAGAGACCCAGTACTTC
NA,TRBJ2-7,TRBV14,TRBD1,CASSQGQGSYEQYF,TGTGCCAGCAGCCAGGGACAGGGGTCGTACGAGCAGTACTTC
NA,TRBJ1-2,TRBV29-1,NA,CSLRGMDYGYTF,TGCAGTTTGAGAGGGATGGACTATGGCTACACCTTC
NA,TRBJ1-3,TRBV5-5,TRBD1,CASSLWLPGGFNDGNTIYF,TGTGCCAGCAGCTTGTGGTTGCCAGGGGGTTTTAACGATGGAAACACCATATATTTT
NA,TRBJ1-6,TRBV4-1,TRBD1,CASRWTGDGSPLHF,TGCGCCAGCAGGTGGACAGGGGATGGATCACCCCTCCACTTT
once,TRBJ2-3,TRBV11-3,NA,CASSSGGRGTQYF,TGTGCCAGCAGCTCAGGAGGGAGAGGTACGCAGTATTTT
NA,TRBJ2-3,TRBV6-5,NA,CASRPGGPPDTQYF,TGTGCCAGCAGACCCGGGGGGCCGCCAGATACGCAGTATTTT
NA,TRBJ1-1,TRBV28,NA,CASSLPGGGIGGTEAFF,TGTGCCAGCAGTTTACCCGGAGGAGGTATTGGCGGCACTGAAGCTTTCTTT
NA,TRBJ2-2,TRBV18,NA,CASSRGGTNTGELFF,TGTGCCAGCTCACGAGGGGGTACGAACACCGGGGAGCTGTTTTTT
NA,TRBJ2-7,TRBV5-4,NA,CASSLGGTSYEQYF,TGTGCCAGCAGCTTGGGGGGGACGAGTTACGAGCAGTACTTC
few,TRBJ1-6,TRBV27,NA,CASSSQLQRNSPLHF,TGTGCCAGCAGTTCCCAACTTCAGAGGAATTCACCCCTCCACTTT
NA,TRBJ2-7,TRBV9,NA,CASSVYRDGTYEQYF,TGTGCCAGCAGCGTCTACCGGGACGGCACCTACGAGCAGTACTTC
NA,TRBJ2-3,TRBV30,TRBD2,CASEPSTSLDTQYF,TGTGCCTCTGAACCTTCGACTAGCTTGGATACGCAGTATTTT
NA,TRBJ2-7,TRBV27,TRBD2,CASSLSGLAGEEQYF,TGTGCCAGCAGTTTATCCGGACTAGCGGGGGAAGAACAGTACTTC
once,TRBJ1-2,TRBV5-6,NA,CASSPRGDLYGYTF,TGTGCCAGCAGCCCGAGGGGAGACCTCTATGGCTACACCTTC
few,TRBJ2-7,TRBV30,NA,CAWRSAPYEQYF,TGTGCCTGGAGATCCGCCCCCTACGAGCAGTACTTC
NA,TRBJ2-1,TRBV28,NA,CASSLVAALDNEQFF,TGTGCCAGCAGTTTAGTTGCCGCCTTGGACAATGAGCAGTTCTTC
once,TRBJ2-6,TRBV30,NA,CAWSVGSGANVLTF,TGTGCCTGGAGTGTCGGATCTGGGGCCAACGTCCTGACTTTC
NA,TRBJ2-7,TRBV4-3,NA,CASSQVRGIYEQYF,TGCGCCAGCAGCCAAGTGCGCGGGATCTACGAGCAGTACTTC
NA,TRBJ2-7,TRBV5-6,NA,CASSLGISSYEQYF,TGTGCCAGCAGCTTGGGTATTAGCTCCTACGAGCAGTACTTC
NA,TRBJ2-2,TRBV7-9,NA,CASSFEGTNTGELFF,TGTGCCAGCAGCTTCGAGGGTACCAACACCGGGGAGCTGTTTTTT
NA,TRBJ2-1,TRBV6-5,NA,CASSIPVEGHNEQFF,TGTGCCAGCAGTATCCCGGTGGAGGGCCACAATGAGCAGTTCTTC
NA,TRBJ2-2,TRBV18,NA,CASSPSNGELFF,TGTGCCAGCTCACCAAGCAACGGGGAGCTGTTTTTT